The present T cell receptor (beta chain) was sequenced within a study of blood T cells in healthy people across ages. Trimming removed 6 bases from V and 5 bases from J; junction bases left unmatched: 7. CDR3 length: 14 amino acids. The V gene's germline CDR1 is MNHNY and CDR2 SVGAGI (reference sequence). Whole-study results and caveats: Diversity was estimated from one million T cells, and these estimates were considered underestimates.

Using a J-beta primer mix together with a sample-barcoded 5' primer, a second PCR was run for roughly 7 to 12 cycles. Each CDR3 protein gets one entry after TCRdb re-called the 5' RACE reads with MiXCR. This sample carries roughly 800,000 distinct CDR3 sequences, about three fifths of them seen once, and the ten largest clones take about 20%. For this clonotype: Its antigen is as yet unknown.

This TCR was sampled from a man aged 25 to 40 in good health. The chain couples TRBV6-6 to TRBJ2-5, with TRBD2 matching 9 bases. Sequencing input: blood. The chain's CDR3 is CASSPLAGRETQYF. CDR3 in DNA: TGTGCCAGCAGCCCCCTAGCGGGAAGGGAGACCCAGTACTTC.